A single sample gave rise to the 5 T cell receptor beta chains below, sequenced in a study of T cells after yellow fever vaccination. TCRdb re-called the 5' RACE reads with MiXCR, one entry per CDR3 protein. The sample yields around 500,000 distinct CDR3 sequences, just over 20% seen once. The sample consisted of PBMCs, taken approximately 20 days after the first yellow fever vaccination. All receptors derive from a man younger than 30 who received the YFV17D yellow fever vaccine.

The chain employs TRBV13 and TRBJ2-7, with 7 positions matching TRBD2. This CDR3 is built from 15 residues. Trimming at V came to 1 base and at J to 2 bases, leaving 5 bases not matched to a gene. From germline, CDR1 is PRHDT and CDR2 FYEKMQ (reference sequence). The CDR3 loop is CASSLVRGSTYEQYF. DNA for the CDR3: TGTGCCAGCAGCTTAGTGCGGGGGTCCACCTACGAGCAGTACTTC. The whole variable domain, remainder taken from reference TRBV13 and TRBJ2-7, is AAGVIQSPRHLIKEKRETATLKCYPIPRHDTVYWYQQGPGQDPQFLISFYEKMQSDKGSIPDRFSAQQFSDYHSELNMSSLELGDSALYFCASSLVRGSTYEQYFGPGTRLTVT.

The rearrangement uses TRBV5-5 and TRBJ2-1, with D perhaps matching TRBD2 (5 bases). V was pared by 4 bases and J by 2 bases, with 13 bases between. The V gene's germline CDR1 is SGHKS and CDR2 YYEKEE (reference sequence). The CDR3 sequence is 15 residues long. The CDR3 nucleotides are TGTGCCAGCAGCACATGGACGGGGACCTACAATGAGCAGTTCTTC. It codes for CASSTWTGTYNEQFF. Combining the CDR3 with reference TRBV5-5 and TRBJ2-1 gives the whole variable domain DAGVTQSPTHLIKTRGQQVTLRCSPISGHKSVSWYQQVLGQGPQFIFQYYEKEERGRGNFPDRFSARQFPNYSSELNVNALLLGDSALYLCASSTWTGTYNEQFFGPGTRLTVL.

This chain links TRBV29-1 with TRBJ1-1; weak D call: TRBD1 (5 bases). V was shortened by 8 bases and J by 1 base, with 17 bases between the two germline ends. CDR3 length: 14 amino acids. Germline loops: CDR1 SQVTM, CDR2 ANQGSEA. Here the CDR3 reads CSPSGGAGNTEAFF. For the CDR3, the DNA is TGCAGCCCATCAGGCGGGGCAGGGAACACTGAAGCTTTCTTT.

The chain combines TRBV20-1 with TRBJ1-4; the D is unclear. The germline V gene has CDR1 DFQATT and CDR2 SNEGSKA (reference sequence). CDR3 length: 14 amino acids. The V and J ends lost 6 bases and 0 bases respectively, with 11 bases between them. This CDR3 is CSARIVATNEKLFF. The CDR3 region has the DNA TGCAGTGCAAGAATAGTGGCAACTAATGAAAAACTGTTTTTT.

V is TRBV7-3 and J is TRBJ2-1; a possible D gene is TRBD2 (6 bases). Trimming left V 1 base short and J 4 bases short, with 8 bases between. Germline CDR1 is SGHTA and CDR2 is FQGTGA. This CDR3 spans 14 amino acids. CDR3 protein: CASSLNAGYNEQFF. CDR3 in DNA: TGTGCCAGCAGCTTAAATGCGGGATACAATGAGCAGTTCTTC.